This T cell receptor (beta chain) derives from a study of cytomegalovirus exposure and HLA in healthy donors. The PCR made use of 60 Vbeta and 13 Jbeta primers. Some clones are missing from TCRdb's copy, which holds only in-frame ones; the method was immunoSEQ multiplex PCR. Of some 220,000 clones in the sample, almost 85% were seen once. The V gene end was trimmed by 3 bases and the J gene end by 6 bases; junction bases not matched to a gene: 4. CDR1 and CDR2 from the germline V gene are SGHTA and FQGTGA. CDR3 length: 13 residues. The chain joins TRBV7-3 to TRBJ1-2, with TRBD1 identical over 7 bases. The sequenced sample consisted of PBMCs. The TCR comes from a woman between 35 and 50 years old in good health and CMV-seronegative. CDR3 residues: CASSLGTVHGYTF. In DNA form, the CDR3 reads TGTGCCAGCAGCTTGGGGACAGTCCATGGCTACACCTTC.